A selection of T cell receptor beta chains follows, all from one sample in a study of blood T cell repertoires in COVID-19. Produced via immunoSEQ multiplex PCR; TCRdb's table is partial and in-frame only. The sample comprises 120,000 to 150,000 clones, approximately 80% of which are singletons, and less than 50% rests with the top ten. Sequencing was done on a sample of peripheral blood. The source is a human donor in a cohort sampled during active COVID-19. Each CDR3 is given with its conserved first and last residue. D genes are given only for firm matches. For some rows the clone size is stated as once, few or many, or as a class when expanded; others skip it.

>-|-|TRBV4-3|TRBJ2-7
TGCGCCAGCAGCCCCCAGGGGGGTTACGAGCAGTACTTC
CASSPQGGYEQYF
>TRBD1|-|TRBV28|TRBJ1-2
TGTGCCAGCAGTTTAACAGGGGGCGGCTACACCTTC
CASSLTGGGYTF
>-|-|TRBV18|TRBJ1-3
TGTGCCAGCTCACCCCAGGAAGGAAACACCATATATTTT
CASSPQEGNTIYF
>-|-|TRBV6-5|TRBJ1-5
TGTGCCAGCAGAGAGGCTAGGGGGACCAATCAGCCCCAGCATTTT
CASREARGTNQPQHF
>-|-|TRBV19|TRBJ1-1
TGTGCCAGTAGAAGGGGAAGGAACACTGAAGCTTTCTTT
CASRRGRNTEAFF
>TRBD1|-|TRBV7-9|TRBJ2-7
TGTGCCAGCAGCTTAGAAGGGACAGGGAGCTCCTACGAGCAGTACTTC
CASSLEGTGSSYEQYF
>-|-|TRBV4-3|TRBJ2-7
TGCGCCAGCAGCTTGGACAGACCCTACGAGCAGTACTTC
CASSLDRPYEQYF
>TRBD2|-|TRBV3-1/TRBV3-2|TRBJ2-7
TGTGCCAGCAGCCCACCCTTCCAGCGGGGCTCCCCCTACGAGCAGTACTTC
CASSPPFQRGSPYEQYF
>-|-|TRBV28|TRBJ1-6
TGTGCCAGCACCCAAGAGGGTGGGTCACCCCTCCACTTT
CASTQEGGSPLHF
>-|once|TRBV10-3|TRBJ2-1
TGTGCCATCAGTACCGCGGGGCCTCGGGATGAGCAGTTCTTC
CAISTAGPRDEQFF
>-|-|TRBV7-9|TRBJ2-2
TGTGCCAGCAGCTTAGCAGGGGCAGGGACCGGGGAGCTGTTTTTT
CASSLAGAGTGELFF
>-|few|TRBV7-9|TRBJ2-1
TGTGCCAGCAGCTCACCGAGGGGGGGGACCCAACGCTCCTACAATGAGCAGTTCTTC
CASSSPRGGTQRSYNEQFF
>-|-|TRBV5-6|TRBJ2-1
TGTGCCAGCAGCTTGGCGACCGGGACAGAGCAGTTCTTC
CASSLATGTEQFF
>-|-|TRBV3-1/TRBV3-2|TRBJ1-2
TGTGCCAGCAGAGGAGTATATGGCTACACCTTC
CASRGVYGYTF
>-|-|TRBV5-1|TRBJ1-2
TGCGCCAGCAGCTTGGGAGCCAACTATGGCTACACCTTC
CASSLGANYGYTF
>TRBD1|-|TRBV7-9|TRBJ1-4
TGTGCCAGCAGCCCGGGGGACAGCCTTAATGAAAAACTGTTTTTT
CASSPGDSLNEKLFF
>-|-|TRBV2|TRBJ1-1
TGTGCCAGCAGTGACCTGGGCCCGGGGGCTGAAGCTTTCTTT
CASSDLGPGAEAFF
>TRBD1|-|TRBV6-1|TRBJ2-1
TGTGCCAGCGCCCGGGACAGAGATCCGTACAATGAGCAGTTCTTC
CASARDRDPYNEQFF
>TRBD1|-|TRBV18|TRBJ2-6
TGTGCCAGCTCGGGCACAGGGGGCTCTGGGGCCAACGTCCTGACTTTC
CASSGTGGSGANVLTF
>-|-|TRBV29-1|TRBJ2-7
TGCAGCGTTGAAGCAGGGCCCTCCTACGAGCAGTACTTC
CSVEAGPSYEQYF
>-|-|TRBV2|TRBJ1-4
TGTGCCAGCAGTGAGGATACGGGGTCACTTGAAAAACTGTTTTTT
CASSEDTGSLEKLFF
>TRBD2|-|TRBV5-4|TRBJ2-4
TGTGCCAGCAGCACGGGACTAGCAACCAAAAAAAACATTCAGTACTTC
CASSTGLATKKNIQYF
>-|-|TRBV19|TRBJ2-1
TGTGCCAGTAGTATAGGGCAGATCAATGAGCAGTTCTTC
CASSIGQINEQFF
>-|-|TRBV27|TRBJ1-4
TGTGCCAGCAGTTTTGTGAGGGCCCTAAATGAAAAACTGTTTTTT
CASSFVRALNEKLFF
>-|-|TRBV11-2|TRBJ1-6
TGTGCCAGCAGCTTAGACCGGACTATATATAATTCACCCCTCCACTTT
CASSLDRTIYNSPLHF
>TRBD1|-|TRBV10-3|TRBJ1-2
TGTGCCATCAGTGACCCCACCCGACAGGGAGCTAACTATGGCTACACCTTC
CAISDPTRQGANYGYTF
>TRBD1|-|TRBV7-8|TRBJ1-2
TGTGCCAGCAGCTTAGGGGGGACAGGGTTTGGCTACACCTTC
CASSLGGTGFGYTF
>-|-|TRBV14|TRBJ1-2
TGTGCCAGCAGCCAAGACGGGTTACTTCCGGGACACCCTAACTATGGCTACACCTTC
CASSQDGLLPGHPNYGYTF
>TRBD1|-|TRBV4-2|TRBJ1-1
TGTGCCAGCAGCCACCCCGGGACAGGGATCACTGAAGCTTTCTTT
CASSHPGTGITEAFF
>-|-|TRBV5-1|TRBJ1-6
TGCGCCAGCAGCTTGGTTCCGGGGAATGGTTCACCCCTCCACTTT
CASSLVPGNGSPLHF
>-|-|TRBV7-2|TRBJ1-1
TGTGCCAGCAGCCCTTACAGGTTTAGTATGAACACTGAAGCTTTCTTT
CASSPYRFSMNTEAFF
>-|-|TRBV7-8|TRBJ1-2
TGTGCCAGCAGCCCACGACAGGCTGCGGGCGGCTACACCTTC
CASSPRQAAGGYTF
>-|once|TRBV6-6|TRBJ1-1
TGTGCCAGCATTCTAGACAGAATAGACACTGAAGCTTTCTTT
CASILDRIDTEAFF
>TRBD2|-|TRBV4-3|TRBJ2-6
TGCGCCAGCAGCCAAGAGGGGGGGAACTCTGGGGCCAACGTCCTGACTTTC
CASSQEGGNSGANVLTF
>-|-|TRBV27|TRBJ2-5
TGTGCCAGCAGTTCGGGACATAGGGAGACCCAGTACTTC
CASSSGHRETQYF
>-|-|TRBV7-7|TRBJ1-1
TGTGCCTTATCTAGGAACACTGAAGCTTTCTTT
CALSRNTEAFF
>TRBD1|-|TRBV27|TRBJ1-5
TGTGCCAGCAGTTCCAAGACAGGGGGCTTTCAGCCCCAGCATTTT
CASSSKTGGFQPQHF
>TRBD2|-|TRBV7-2|TRBJ2-3
TGTGCCAGCAGCTTCCGGGGGGGGGCCCTCACAGATACGCAGTATTTT
CASSFRGGALTDTQYF
>-|-|TRBV6-5|TRBJ1-3
TGTGCCAGCACCCCGGGTGCTCTTGGAAACACCATATATTTT
CASTPGALGNTIYF
>-|-|TRBV7-8|TRBJ1-6
TGTGCCAGCAGCCTGAATGACAGAACACCCCTCCACTTT
CASSLNDRTPLHF
>-|-|TRBV6-5|TRBJ2-3
TGTGCCAGCACCCTGATGGACTGGGCGGATACGCAGTATTTT
CASTLMDWADTQYF